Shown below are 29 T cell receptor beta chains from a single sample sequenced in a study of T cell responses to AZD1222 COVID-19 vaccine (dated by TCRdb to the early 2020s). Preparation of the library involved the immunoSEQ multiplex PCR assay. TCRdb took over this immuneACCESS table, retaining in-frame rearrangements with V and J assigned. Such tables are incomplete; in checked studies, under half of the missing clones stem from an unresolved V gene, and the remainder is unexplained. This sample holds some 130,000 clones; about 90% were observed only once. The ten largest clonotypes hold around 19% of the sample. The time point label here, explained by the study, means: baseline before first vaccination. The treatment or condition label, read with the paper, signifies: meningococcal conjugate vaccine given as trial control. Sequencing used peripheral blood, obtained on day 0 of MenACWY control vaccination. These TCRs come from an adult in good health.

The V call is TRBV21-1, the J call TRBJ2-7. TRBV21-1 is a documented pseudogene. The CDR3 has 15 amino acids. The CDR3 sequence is CASSKTRWKTYEQYF. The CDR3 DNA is TGTGCCAGCAGCAAAACCCGTTGGAAGACCTACGAGCAGTACTTC.

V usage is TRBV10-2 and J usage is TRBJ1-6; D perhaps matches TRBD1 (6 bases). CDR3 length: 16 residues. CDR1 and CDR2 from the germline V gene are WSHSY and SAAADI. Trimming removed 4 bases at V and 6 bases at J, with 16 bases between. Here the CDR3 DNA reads TGCGCCAGCAGTGCATACTCCGGGACACCTAATTCACCCCTCCACTTT. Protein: CASSAYSGTPNSPLHF.

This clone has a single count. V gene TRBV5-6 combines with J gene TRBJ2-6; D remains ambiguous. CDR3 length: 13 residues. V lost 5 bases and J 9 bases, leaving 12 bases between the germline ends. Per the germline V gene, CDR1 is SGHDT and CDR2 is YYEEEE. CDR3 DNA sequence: TGTGCCAGCAGTCTCCCCGGCGGCAACGTCCTGACTTTC. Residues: CASSLPGGNVLTF.

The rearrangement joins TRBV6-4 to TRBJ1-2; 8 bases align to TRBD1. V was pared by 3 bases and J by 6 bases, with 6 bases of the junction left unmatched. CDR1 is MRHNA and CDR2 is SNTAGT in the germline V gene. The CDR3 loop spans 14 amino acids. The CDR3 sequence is CASSEGRGQDGYTF. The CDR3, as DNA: TGTGCCAGCAGTGAGGGCAGGGGGCAGGATGGCTACACCTTC.

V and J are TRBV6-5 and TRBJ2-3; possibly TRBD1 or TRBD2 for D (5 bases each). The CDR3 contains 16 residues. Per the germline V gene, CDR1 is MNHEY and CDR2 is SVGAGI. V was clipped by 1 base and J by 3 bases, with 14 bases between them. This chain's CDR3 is CASSYLGTARTDTQYF. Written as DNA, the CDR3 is TGTGCCAGCAGTTACTTGGGGACCGCGCGAACAGATACGCAGTATTTT.

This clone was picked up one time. The CDR3 region has the DNA TGTGCCAGCAGCCCCAGGGGGCGATCCCTCGAGCAGTACTTC. Amino acids: CASSPRGRSLEQYF. The gene calls are TRBV6-5 and TRBJ2-7; TRBD1 matches 8 bases. Germline V gene sequence: CDR1 MNHEY, CDR2 SVGAGI. This CDR3 spans 14 amino acids. V shed 6 bases and J 6 bases; nucleotides not matched to a gene: 10.

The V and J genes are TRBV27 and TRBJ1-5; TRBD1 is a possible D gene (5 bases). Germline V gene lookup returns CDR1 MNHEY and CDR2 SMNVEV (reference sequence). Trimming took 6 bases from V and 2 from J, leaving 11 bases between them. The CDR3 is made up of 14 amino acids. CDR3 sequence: CASRSQGGNQPQHF. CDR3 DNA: TGTGCCAGCAGGTCTCAGGGTGGCAATCAGCCCCAGCATTTT.

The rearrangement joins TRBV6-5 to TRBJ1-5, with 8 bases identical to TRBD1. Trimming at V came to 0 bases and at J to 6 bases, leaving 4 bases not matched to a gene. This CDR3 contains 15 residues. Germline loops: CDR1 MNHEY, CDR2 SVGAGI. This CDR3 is CASSYSRTGSQPQHF. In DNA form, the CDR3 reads TGTGCCAGCAGTTACTCGAGGACAGGGAGTCAGCCCCAGCATTTT.

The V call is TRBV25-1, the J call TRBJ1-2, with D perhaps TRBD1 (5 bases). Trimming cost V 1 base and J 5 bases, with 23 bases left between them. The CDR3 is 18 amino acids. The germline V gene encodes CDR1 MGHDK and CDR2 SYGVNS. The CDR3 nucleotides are TGTGCCAGCAGTGAATCAAACATCTTCAGGGAATCTTATTATGGCTACACCTTC. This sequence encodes CASSESNIFRESYYGYTF.

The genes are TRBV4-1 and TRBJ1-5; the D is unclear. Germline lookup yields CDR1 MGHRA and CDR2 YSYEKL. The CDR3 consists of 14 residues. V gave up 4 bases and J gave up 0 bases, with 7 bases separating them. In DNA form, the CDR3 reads TGCGCCAGCAGCCCGAGGATTAGCAATCAGCCCCAGCATTTT. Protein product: CASSPRISNQPQHF.

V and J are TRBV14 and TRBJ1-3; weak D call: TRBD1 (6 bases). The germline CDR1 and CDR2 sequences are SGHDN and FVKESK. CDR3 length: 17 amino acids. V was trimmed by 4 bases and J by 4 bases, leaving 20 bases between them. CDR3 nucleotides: TGTGCCAGCAGCCGACCGGTAGGGACATCGGGAGGAAACACCATATATTTT. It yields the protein CASSRPVGTSGGNTIYF.

The CDR3 sequence: CASSHPREQFF. CDR3 sequence (DNA): TGTGCCAGCAGCCATCCCCGGGAGCAGTTCTTC. V usage is TRBV12-3 or TRBV12-4 and J usage is TRBJ2-1; D uncertain. The germline V and J ends were trimmed by 6 bases and 10 bases, with 10 bases remaining between them. The CDR3 has 11 amino acids.

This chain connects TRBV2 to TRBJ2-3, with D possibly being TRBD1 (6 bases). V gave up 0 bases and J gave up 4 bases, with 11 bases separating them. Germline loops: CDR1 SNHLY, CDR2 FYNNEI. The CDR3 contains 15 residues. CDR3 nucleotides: TGTGCCAGCAGTGAAGCCTCCAGGGGACCAGATACGCAGTATTTT. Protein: CASSEASRGPDTQYF.

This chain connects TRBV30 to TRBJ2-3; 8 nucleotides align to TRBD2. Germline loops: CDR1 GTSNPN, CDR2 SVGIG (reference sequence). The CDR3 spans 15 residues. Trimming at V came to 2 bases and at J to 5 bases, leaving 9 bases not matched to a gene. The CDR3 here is CAWSRGLVSGDTQYF. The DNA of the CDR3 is TGTGCCTGGAGTAGGGGACTAGTGAGCGGAGATACGCAGTATTTT.

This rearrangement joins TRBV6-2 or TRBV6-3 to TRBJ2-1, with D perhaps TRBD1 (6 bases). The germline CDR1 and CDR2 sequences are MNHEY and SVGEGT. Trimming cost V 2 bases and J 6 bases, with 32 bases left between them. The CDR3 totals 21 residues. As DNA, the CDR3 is TGTGCCAGCAGTTACCCCCCCACCCCCCAGACAGGCGTCCGGGACCGCAATGAGCAGTTCTTC. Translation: CASSYPPTPQTGVRDRNEQFF.

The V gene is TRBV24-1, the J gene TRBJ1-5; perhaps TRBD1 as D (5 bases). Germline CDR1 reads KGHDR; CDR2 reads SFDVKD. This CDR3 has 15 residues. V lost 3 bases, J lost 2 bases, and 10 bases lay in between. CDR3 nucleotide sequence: TGTGCCACCAGTGATAACAGGCTTGGCAATCAGCCCCAGCATTTT. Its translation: CATSDNRLGNQPQHF.

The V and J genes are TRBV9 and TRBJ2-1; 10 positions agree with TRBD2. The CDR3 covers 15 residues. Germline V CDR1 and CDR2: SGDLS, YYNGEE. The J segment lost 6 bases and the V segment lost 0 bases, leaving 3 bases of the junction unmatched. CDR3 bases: TGTGCCAGCAGCGTAGCTAGCGGGAGCTCCAATGAGCAGTTCTTC. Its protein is CASSVASGSSNEQFF.

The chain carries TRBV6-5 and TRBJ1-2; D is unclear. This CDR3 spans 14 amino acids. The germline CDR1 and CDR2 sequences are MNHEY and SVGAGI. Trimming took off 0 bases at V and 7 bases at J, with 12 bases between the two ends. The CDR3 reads CASSYSDGWGGYTF. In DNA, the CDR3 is TGTGCCAGCAGTTACTCTGATGGGTGGGGTGGCTACACCTTC.

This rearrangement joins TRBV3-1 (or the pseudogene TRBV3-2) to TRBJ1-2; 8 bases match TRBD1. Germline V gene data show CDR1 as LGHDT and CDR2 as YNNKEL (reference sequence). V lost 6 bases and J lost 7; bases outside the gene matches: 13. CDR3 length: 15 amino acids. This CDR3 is CASSPRGRGQVGYTF. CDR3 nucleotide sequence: TGTGCCAGCAGTCCCCGGGGCAGGGGGCAAGTTGGCTACACCTTC.

The CDR3, as DNA: TGTGCCAGTAGGGAAAAGGGACAGACGAGCTCCTACGAGCAGTACTTC. It translates to CASREKGQTSSYEQYF. The V gene is TRBV19, the J gene TRBJ2-7; TRBD1 matches 7 bases. The CDR3 sequence is 16 residues long. In germline, CDR1 is LNHDA, CDR2 SQIVND (reference sequence). The J segment lost 0 bases and the V segment lost 6 bases, leaving 11 bases of the junction unmatched.

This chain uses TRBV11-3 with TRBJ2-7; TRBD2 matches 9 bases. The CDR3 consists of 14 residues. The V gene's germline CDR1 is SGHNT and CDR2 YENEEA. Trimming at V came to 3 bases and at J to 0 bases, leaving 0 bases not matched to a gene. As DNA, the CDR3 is TGTGCCAGCAGCTTGACTAGCGGCTCCTACGAGCAGTACTTC. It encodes CASSLTSGSYEQYF. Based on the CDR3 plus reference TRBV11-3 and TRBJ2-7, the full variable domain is EAGVVQSPRYKIIEKKQPVAFWCNPISGHNTLYWYLQNLGQGPELLIRYENEEAVDDSQLPKDRFSAERLKGVDSTLKIQPAELGDSAVYLCASSLTSGSYEQYFGPGTRLTVT.

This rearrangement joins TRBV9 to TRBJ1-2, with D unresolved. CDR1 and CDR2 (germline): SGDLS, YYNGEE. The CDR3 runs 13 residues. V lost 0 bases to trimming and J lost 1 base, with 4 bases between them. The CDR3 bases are TGTGCCAGCAGCGTAGGTGTTAACTATGGCTACACCTTC. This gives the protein CASSVGVNYGYTF.

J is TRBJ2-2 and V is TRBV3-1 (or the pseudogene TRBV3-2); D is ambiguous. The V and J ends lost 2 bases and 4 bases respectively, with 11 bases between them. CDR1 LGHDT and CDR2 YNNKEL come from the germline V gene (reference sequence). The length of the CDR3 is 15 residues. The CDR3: CASSQIGMGTGELFF. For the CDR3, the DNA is TGTGCCAGCAGCCAAATTGGGATGGGCACCGGGGAGCTGTTTTTT.

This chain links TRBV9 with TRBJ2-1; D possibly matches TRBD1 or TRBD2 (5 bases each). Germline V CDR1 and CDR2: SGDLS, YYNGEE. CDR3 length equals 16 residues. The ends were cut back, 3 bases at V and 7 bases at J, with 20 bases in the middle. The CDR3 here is CASSGWDRREGNEQFF. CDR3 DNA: TGTGCCAGCAGCGGGTGGGACCGCCGAGAGGGGAATGAGCAGTTCTTC.

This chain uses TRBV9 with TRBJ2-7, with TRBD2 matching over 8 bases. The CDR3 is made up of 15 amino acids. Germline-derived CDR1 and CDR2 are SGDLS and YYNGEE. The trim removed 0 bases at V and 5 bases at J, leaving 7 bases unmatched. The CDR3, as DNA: TGTGCCAGCAGCGTAGACCCCAGCGGGAGCCACGAGCAGTACTTC. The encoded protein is CASSVDPSGSHEQYF.

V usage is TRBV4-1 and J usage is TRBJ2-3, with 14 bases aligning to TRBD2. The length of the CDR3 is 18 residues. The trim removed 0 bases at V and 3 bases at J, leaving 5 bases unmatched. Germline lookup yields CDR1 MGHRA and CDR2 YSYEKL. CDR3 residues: CASSQDQGLAGATDTQYF. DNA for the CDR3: TGCGCCAGCAGCCAAGACCAGGGACTAGCGGGAGCAACAGATACGCAGTATTTT.

CDR3 nucleotide sequence: TGTGCCAGCAGCTTAGCGCCTCCGGGAAACACCATATATTTT. Translated, it gives CASSLAPPGNTIYF. V gene TRBV7-9 combines with J gene TRBJ1-3; D is uncertain. V was cut by 0 bases and J by 4 bases, with 7 bases left in between. From germline, CDR1 is SEHNR and CDR2 FQNEAQ (reference sequence). The length of the CDR3 is 14 residues.

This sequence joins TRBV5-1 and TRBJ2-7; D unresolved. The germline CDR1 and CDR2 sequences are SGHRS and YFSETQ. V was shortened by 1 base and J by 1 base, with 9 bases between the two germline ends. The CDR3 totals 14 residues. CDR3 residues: CASSLFGESYEQYF. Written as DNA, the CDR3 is TGCGCCAGCAGCTTGTTCGGCGAATCCTACGAGCAGTACTTC.

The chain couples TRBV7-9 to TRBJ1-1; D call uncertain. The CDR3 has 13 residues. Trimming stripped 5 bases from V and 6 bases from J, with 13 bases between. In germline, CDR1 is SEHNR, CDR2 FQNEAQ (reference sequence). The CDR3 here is CASSTQRTAEAFF. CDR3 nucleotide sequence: TGTGCCAGCAGCACCCAGAGGACGGCTGAAGCTTTCTTT.